This T cell receptor beta chain was captured by sequencing in a study of cytomegalovirus exposure and HLA in healthy donors. Overall study context: Falling in the Caucasian-associated ancestry cluster were 80% to 90% of around 370 genotyped donors.

General observations from the study: Most subjects' HLA-A and HLA-B alleles were reportedly predicted from TCR beta sequences. Later analysis showed TCR association rates varying by HLA locus, highest for DRB1 and lowest for HLA-C.

A word on this clone: Its antigen remains unknown.

Primers: 60 Vbeta forward and 13 Jbeta reverse. Libraries were prepared by immunoSEQ multiplex PCR; TCRdb keeps only in-frame clonotypes and omits some of them. Of approximately 130,000 clones in the sample, about 78% were seen once. This CDR3 has 18 residues. Deletions cut 1 base from V and 1 base from J, with 17 bases between. Germline V gives CDR1 SQVTM, CDR2 ANQGSEA. This sequence was found in a man between 45 and 60 years old in good health and CMV-seronegative. The sequencing input was PBMCs. This sequence joins TRBV29-1 and TRBJ2-6, with D tentatively TRBD1 (7 bases). DNA of the CDR3: TGCAGCGTTGAAGGGGGGGACAGCGAAATTTCTGGGGCCAACGTCCTGACTTTC. Protein sequence: CSVEGGDSEISGANVLTF.